This T cell receptor (beta chain) was sequenced in a study of early T cells in non-severe SARS-CoV-2 infection. About the study: Whole-blood bulk RNA, unsorted, was sequenced, and chains were unpaired.

This clonotype was picked up a small number of times. Antigen specificity is unknown. The TCR library protocol attached unique molecular identifiers to the individual cDNA molecules. TCRdb used MiXCR to reprocess the 5' RACE reads, holding one entry per CDR3 protein. Of 40,000 to 65,000 distinct CDR3 sequences in the sample, 7% to 9% are singletons; the top ten hold roughly 8.8%. Whole-study results and caveats: VDJdb matching, biased toward anti-spike CD8 responses, missed private and CD4 specificities.

This CDR3 is 13 amino acids long. Germline loops: CDR1 SQVTM, CDR2 ANQGSEA. V lost 5 bases, J lost 5 bases, and 15 bases lay in between. The sequence came from an adult who was a healthcare worker with PCR-confirmed SARS-CoV-2 infection or an uninfected control (not recorded which). Sequences were obtained from whole blood. This chain joins TRBV29-1 and TRBJ1-1; D possibly corresponds to TRBD1 (5 bases). The CDR3 spells CSVRFGGETEAFF. CDR3 nucleotide sequence: TGCAGCGTTCGCTTCGGGGGGGAGACTGAAGCTTTCTTT.